These 19 T cell receptor beta chains were all obtained from the same sample, sequenced in a study of graft-versus-host responses after intestinal transplantation. Only in-frame clones appear in the TCRdb table, and some are missing; sequencing was by immunoSEQ multiplex PCR. The data hold over 60,000 clones, with 80% to 95% observed a single time. Material: bone marrow, obtained 734 days after intestinal transplantation. All receptors derive from a human patient who received an intestinal transplant, so some T cells may come from the graft donor.

Only one count was recorded for this clone. The chain has TRBV5-1 and TRBJ2-7, with 8 bases lining up with TRBD2. The CDR3 is 15 residues long. CDR1 SGHRS and CDR2 YFSETQ come from the germline V gene. V lost 2 bases to trimming and J lost 7 bases; unmatched junction nucleotides: 11. For the CDR3, the DNA is TGCGCCAGCAGCTTAGTAAGGCGGGAGGTAACGGAGCAGTACTTC. This encodes CASSLVRREVTEQYF.

The chain couples TRBV12-5 to TRBJ2-3, with D uncertain. Germline V gene data show CDR1 as LGHNT and CDR2 as FRNRAP. CDR3 length equals 12 residues. The V and J ends lost 6 bases and 7 bases respectively, with 11 bases between them. The DNA of the CDR3 is TGTGCTAGTGGCCTAAGCCCTCATACGCAGTATTTT. This gives the protein CASGLSPHTQYF.

The chain recombines TRBV29-1 with TRBJ1-2, with 7 bases fitting TRBD1. The germline V gene encodes CDR1 SQVTM and CDR2 ANQGSEA. J gave up 3 bases and V 3 bases, and 13 bases lay outside the gene matches. The CDR3 is made up of 16 amino acids. CDR3 nucleotides: TGCAGCGTTGAGAGGGACAGTAACCCCACATACTATGGCTACACCTTC. Translation: CSVERDSNPTYYGYTF.

The V and J genes are TRBV27 and TRBJ1-4, with 8 bases identical to TRBD1. The CDR3 covers 15 residues. Trimming cost V 8 bases and J 4 bases; bases outside gene matches: 9. The germline gives CDR1 MNHEY, CDR2 SMNVEV (reference sequence). CDR3 residues: CASSEQGANNEKLFF. DNA of the CDR3: TGTGCCAGCTCGGAGCAGGGGGCAAATAATGAAAAACTGTTTTTT. Variable domain in full (rest from reference TRBV27 and TRBJ1-4): EAQVTQNPRYLITVTGKKLTVTCSQNMNHEYMSWYRQDPGLGLRQIYYSMNVEVTDKGDVPEGYKVSRKEKRNFPLILESPSPNQTSLYFCASSEQGANNEKLFFGSGTQLSVL.

V gene TRBV15 combines with J gene TRBJ2-7; 9 nucleotides match TRBD1. The CDR3 runs to 16 residues. V was pared by 5 bases and J by 5 bases, with 13 bases of the junction left unmatched. Germline V lookup: CDR1 LNHNV, CDR2 YYDKDF (reference sequence). This CDR3 is CATSGSVAGTGNEQYF. For the CDR3, the DNA is TGTGCCACCAGCGGTTCGGTAGCCGGGACAGGGAACGAGCAGTACTTC. The variable domain in full, completed from reference TRBV15 and TRBJ2-7, reads DAMVIQNPRYQVTQFGKPVTLSCSQTLNHNVMYWYQQKSSQAPKLLFHYYDKDFNNEADTPDNFQSRRPNTSFCFLDIRSPGLGDTAMYLCATSGSVAGTGNEQYFGPGTRLTVT.

The rearrangement links TRBV6-6 to TRBJ2-3; D gene uncertain. Per germline, CDR1 MNHNY and CDR2 SVGAGI (reference sequence). This CDR3 comprises 16 residues. The ends were cut back, 6 bases at V and 5 bases at J, with 21 bases in the middle. As DNA, the CDR3 is TGTGCCAGCAGCGCAGCATCCCCACCCGCGCGAGATACGCAGTATTTT. The encoded protein is CASSAASPPARDTQYF.

The V and J genes are TRBV9 and TRBJ2-5; 7 bases align to TRBD1. J lost 4 bases, V lost 4 bases, and 16 bases had no gene match. Germline V CDR1 and CDR2: SGDLS, YYNGEE. CDR3 length: 17 amino acids. CDR3 nucleotides: TGTGCCAGCAGCCCAACCACGGGACAGCAAGCTTTAGAGACCCAGTACTTC. Translated: CASSPTTGQQALETQYF.

The chain couples TRBV5-1 to TRBJ2-3; no reliable D call. V gave up 3 bases and J gave up 0 bases, with 14 bases separating them. The CDR3 loop spans 16 amino acids. Germline values: CDR1 SGHRS, CDR2 YFSETQ. This CDR3 is CASSSPSYDSTDTQYF. CDR3 DNA: TGCGCCAGCAGCTCACCCTCTTACGACAGCACAGATACGCAGTATTTT.

This clone has only one observation. V usage is TRBV5-1 and J usage is TRBJ2-5; D might be TRBD1 or TRBD2, each matching 5 bases. The germline gives CDR1 SGHRS, CDR2 YFSETQ. Trimming removed 4 bases at V and 5 bases at J, with 15 bases between. This CDR3 region has 14 residues. The CDR3 DNA reads TGCGCCAGCAGCCAGAGGGGCGATCGGGAGACCCAGTACTTC. It specifies CASSQRGDRETQYF.

The chain is built from TRBV5-4 and TRBJ1-2, with 10 bases matching TRBD1. In germline, CDR1 is SGHNT, CDR2 YYREEE (reference sequence). V lost 4 bases, J lost 0 bases, and 6 bases stayed unmatched. This CDR3 region has 16 residues. CDR3 coding DNA: TGTGCCAGCAGCGAACGGACAGGGGGTACTAACTATGGCTACACCTTC. This codes for CASSERTGGTNYGYTF.

The genes are TRBV19 and TRBJ2-1; 7 nucleotides line up with TRBD2. The CDR3 spans 15 residues. The trim removed 3 bases at V and 5 bases at J, leaving 7 bases unmatched. CDR1 and CDR2 (germline): LNHDA, SQIVND (reference sequence). CDR3 sequence: CASSIPSGINNEQFF. CDR3 coding DNA: TGTGCCAGTAGTATTCCTAGCGGCATCAACAATGAGCAGTTCTTC.

In this sample, this clone turned up once. This chain joins TRBV7-3 and TRBJ2-1, with 11 positions matching TRBD2. The J segment lost 7 bases and the V segment lost 5 bases, leaving 7 bases of the junction unmatched. Per germline, CDR1 SGHTA and CDR2 FQGTGA. The CDR3 is 15 residues long. The CDR3: CASSPGLAVGNEQFF. DNA of the CDR3: TGTGCCAGCAGCCCGGGACTAGCGGTCGGGAATGAGCAGTTCTTC.

The table lists this clone with a count of one. The V gene is TRBV6-1, the J gene TRBJ2-3; D gene uncertain. CDR3 length equals 13 residues. V lost 1 base and J 5 bases, leaving 7 bases between the germline ends. In germline, CDR1 is MNHNS, CDR2 SASEGT. The CDR3 DNA reads TGTGCCAGCAGTGAAGGTCTAGGAGATACGCAGTATTTT. It codes for CASSEGLGDTQYF.

The V gene is TRBV10-2, the J gene TRBJ2-7; 11 nucleotides match TRBD2. Germline V gene data show CDR1 as WSHSY and CDR2 as SAAADI. The V segment lost 2 bases and the J segment 6 bases; nucleotides outside the gene matches: 6. The CDR3 extends over 15 amino acids. CDR3 loop: CASSEVPSGGLEQYF. The DNA for the CDR3 is TGCGCCAGCAGTGAGGTCCCTAGCGGGGGGCTCGAGCAGTACTTC.

The chain combines TRBV27 with TRBJ2-1, with 8 bases aligning to TRBD1. Germline V CDR1 and CDR2: MNHEY, SMNVEV (reference sequence). The CDR3 is 15 amino acids. V was pared by 8 bases and J by 6 bases, with 12 bases of the junction left unmatched. The CDR3, as DNA: TGTGCCAGCGCTATACGGGACAGGTTCGGCAATGAGCAGTTCTTC. Its translation is CASAIRDRFGNEQFF.

Only one count was recorded for this clone. V and J are TRBV5-1 and TRBJ2-7, with no clear D. From germline, CDR1 is SGHRS and CDR2 YFSETQ. The CDR3 loop spans 11 amino acids. Trimming pared 8 bases from V and 0 bases from J, leaving 6 bases between. The CDR3 here is CASRSSYEQYF. The CDR3 DNA reads as TGCGCCAGTCGAAGCTCCTACGAGCAGTACTTC.

V usage is TRBV19 and J usage is TRBJ2-3; D gene ambiguous. The CDR3 is made up of 12 amino acids. CDR1 is LNHDA, CDR2 SQIVND, per germline (reference sequence). The V end lost 6 bases, the J end lost 0 bases, and 4 bases lay between the germline ends. DNA of the CDR3: TGTGCCAGTAGCCCGAGCACAGATACGCAGTATTTT. As protein: CASSPSTDTQYF.

V gene TRBV5-1 combines with J gene TRBJ2-4; D may be TRBD2 (5 bases). This CDR3 is built from 13 residues. Trimming removed 4 bases at V and 9 bases at J, with 14 bases between. Germline CDR1 reads SGHRS; CDR2 reads YFSETQ. Written as DNA, the CDR3 is TGCGCCAGCAGCCTACGTCAGGCGGGCATTCAGTACTTC. It translates to CASSLRQAGIQYF. Combining the CDR3 with reference TRBV5-1 and TRBJ2-4 gives the whole variable domain KAGVTQTPRYLIKTRGQQVTLSCSPISGHRSVSWYQQTPGQGLQFLFEYFSETQRNKGNFPGRFSGRQFSNSRSEMNVSTLELGDSALYLCASSLRQAGIQYFGAGTRLSVL.

The chain recombines TRBV6-5 with TRBJ2-5; 11 bases are a match to TRBD2. Germline V gene lookup returns CDR1 MNHEY and CDR2 SVGAGI. The CDR3 has 15 amino acids. After removal of 6 bases from V and 2 bases from J, the junction contained 5 bases not matched to a gene. The CDR3 DNA is TGTGCCAGCAGCCCCGGGACTAGCGGTCAAGAGACCCAGTACTTC. Residues: CASSPGTSGQETQYF.